This T cell receptor beta chain comes out of a study of beta chain features in type 1 diabetes. The overall study: There was similarity between patients and healthy donors in age, gender and cell yields.

The CDR3 covers 15 residues. The V segment lost 6 bases and the J segment 3 bases; nucleotides outside the gene matches: 5. Germline V gene data show CDR1 as MNHEY and CDR2 as SVGAGI. The isolated RNA, all of it, was reverse transcribed, so expressed TCRB transcripts were what got sequenced. Generated by immunoSEQ multiplex PCR, the TCRdb table keeps only in-frame clones and is missing some. Of 110,000 to 150,000 clones in the sample, about 7% were seen once. This clone was seen a few times. The chain links TRBV6-5 to TRBJ2-6; 7 nucleotides align to TRBD1. This TCR came from a woman aged 25 to 39 in good health. Sample: central memory CD4+ T cells from blood. The CDR3 coding sequence is TGTGCCAGCAGCCACAGGGGTCTTGGGGCCAACGTCCTGACTTTC. It is translated as CASSHRGLGANVLTF.